These 31 T cell receptor beta chains were all obtained from the same sample, sequenced in a study of blood T cells in healthy people across ages. The second PCR ran roughly 7 to 12 cycles with a sample-barcoded 5' primer and J-beta primers. TCRdb fed the 5' RACE reads into MiXCR, producing one record per CDR3 protein. The sample records about 640,000 distinct CDR3 sequences, 25% to 35% being singletons. Material: blood. The source of these receptors is a woman at least 80 years old in good health.

This chain joins TRBV5-1 and TRBJ1-1; the D gene is possibly TRBD1 (5 bases). Germline CDR1 reads SGHRS; CDR2 reads YFSETQ. Trimming removed 2 bases from V and 3 bases from J, with 14 bases in between. This CDR3 contains 15 residues. The DNA of the CDR3 is TGCGCCAGCAGCTTCAGGGCCCGCGGTGACACTGAAGCTTTCTTT. Translating it yields CASSFRARGDTEAFF.

This chain joins TRBV7-2 and TRBJ2-6; no clear D. V lost 5 bases, J lost 0 bases, and 14 bases lay in between. The CDR3 has 17 amino acids. Looked up from germline, CDR1 is SGHTA and CDR2 is FQGNSA. CDR3 in DNA: TGTGCCAGCAGCCCCCAAGCTAGAGCCTCTGGGGCCAACGTCCTGACTTTC. This translates into CASSPQARASGANVLTF. Drawing the rest from reference TRBV7-2 and TRBJ2-6, the complete variable domain is GAGVSQSPSNKVTEKGKDVELRCDPISGHTALYWYRQSLGQGLEFLIYFQGNSAPDKSGLPSDRFSAERTGGSVSTLTIQRTQQEDSAVYLCASSPQARASGANVLTFGAGSRLTVL.

In this sample, this clonotype turned up a few times. The genes are TRBV6-6 and TRBJ1-2; 7 nucleotides line up with TRBD1. This CDR3 has 13 amino acids. Trimming at V came to 7 bases and at J to 2 bases, leaving 4 bases not matched to a gene. Germline loops: CDR1 MNHNY, CDR2 SVGAGI (reference sequence). CDR3 residues: CASTYRGNYGYTF. CDR3 sequence (DNA): TGTGCCAGCACCTACAGGGGCAACTATGGCTACACCTTC.

This chain joins TRBV24-1 and TRBJ2-1; 13 nucleotides match TRBD2. The J segment lost 6 bases and the V segment lost 4 bases, leaving 5 bases of the junction unmatched. The CDR3 length is 16 residues. The germline V gene has CDR1 KGHDR and CDR2 SFDVKD. The CDR3 loop is CATSESGTSGINEQFF. The CDR3 DNA follows: TGTGCCACCAGTGAGTCCGGGACTAGCGGGATCAATGAGCAGTTCTTC.

This clonotype has ten or more counts. The rearrangement joins TRBV12-3 or TRBV12-4 to TRBJ2-7; the D gene could be TRBD1 or TRBD2 (5 bases each). CDR3 length: 14 amino acids. V gave up 9 bases and J gave up 0 bases, with 15 bases separating them. This CDR3 is CASKSRDLSYEQYF. CDR3 nucleotides: TGTGCCAGTAAAAGCAGGGACCTCTCCTACGAGCAGTACTTC.

In its sample, this clonotype was seen a few times. V is TRBV16 and J is TRBJ1-2, with 11 bases identical to TRBD1. V lost 4 bases, J lost 7 bases, and 5 bases stayed unmatched. There are 14 residues in the CDR3. The germline gives CDR1 KGHSY, CDR2 FQNENV. This chain's CDR3 is CASSPAGQGAGYTF. As DNA, the CDR3 is TGTGCCAGCAGCCCCGCAGGACAGGGGGCTGGCTACACCTTC.

This clonotype was seen a few times. The chain has TRBV19 and TRBJ2-7; 8 bases match TRBD1. The germline CDR1 and CDR2 sequences are LNHDA and SQIVND (reference sequence). Germline trimming cut 10 bases from V and 2 bases from J; bases unmatched to any gene: 4. There are 12 residues in the CDR3. This chain's CDR3 is CATGQGPYEQYF. CDR3 nucleotides: TGTGCCACAGGACAGGGTCCCTACGAGCAGTACTTC.

This clonotype was seen more than once but under ten times. The gene calls are TRBV4-1 and TRBJ2-5; a possible D gene is TRBD1 (5 bases). V lost 0 bases, J lost 3 bases, and 20 bases lay in between. From germline, CDR1 is MGHRA and CDR2 YSYEKL. The CDR3 totals 18 residues. The CDR3 bases are TGCGCCAGCAGCCAAGATTTAGGGCCAAAGAAGGGGAAAGAGACCCAGTACTTC. This gives the protein CASSQDLGPKKGKETQYF.

In the case of this clonotype: This CDR3 fails to terminate in the conserved phenylalanine or tryptophan, so it likely reflects a read error. This chain uses TRBV5-1 with TRBJ2-7; TRBD2 is a possible D gene (6 bases). This CDR3 region has 14 residues. V shed 4 bases and J shed 7 bases, with 18 bases lying between them. In germline, CDR1 is SGHRS, CDR2 YFSETQ. CDR3 bases: TGCGCCAGCAGCCCAGGAGGGGCTGGCAATGAGCAGTACTAC. Amino acid sequence: CASSPGGAGNEQYY.

On this clonotype: This may come from a read error, since a much larger clone is one base off. The chain is built from TRBV12-3 or TRBV12-4 and TRBJ1-2; the D gene is possibly TRBD1 (6 bases). The CDR3 is 13 amino acids. In DNA, the CDR3 is TGTGCCAGCACCGACAGCAGGGGTAATGGCTACGCCTTC. Encoded protein: CASTDSRGNGYAF.

V usage is TRBV5-1 and J usage is TRBJ2-2, with a weak D call TRBD1 (5 bases). The CDR3 covers 15 residues. CDR1 and CDR2 from the germline V gene are SGHRS and YFSETQ. Trimming cost V 6 bases and J 4 bases, with 16 bases left between them. The CDR3: CASTIYQGSTGELFF. CDR3 nucleotides: TGCGCCAGCACCATATACCAGGGATCCACCGGGGAGCTGTTTTTT.

Concerning this clonotype itself: It may be a read error: a sequence one base away is much more abundant. The genes are TRBV20-1 and TRBJ2-4; 10 bases line up with TRBD1. The DNA end is more similar to TRBJ2-7, so the J call may be wrong. CDR1 and CDR2 from the germline V gene are DFQATT and SNEGSKA (reference sequence). The CDR3 is 16 residues long. CDR3 nucleotides: TGCAGTGCTAGAGATGGGGGAGGACAGGGGGGGGACGAGCAGTACTTC. This translates into CSARDGGGQGGDEQYF.

This clonotype was counted many times. The rearrangement joins TRBV27 to TRBJ2-5; D not resolved. Germline V gene data show CDR1 as MNHEY and CDR2 as SMNVEV (reference sequence). With 8 bases removed from V and 5 bases from J, the gap between germline ends came to 12 bases. This CDR3 has 12 residues. The CDR3 nucleotides are TGTGCCAGCTCCCGACCGAGGGAGACCCAGTACTTC. Protein: CASSRPRETQYF.

The table lists this clonotype with many counts. The chain has TRBV12-3 or TRBV12-4 and TRBJ2-3, with D perhaps matching TRBD2 (5 bases). The ends were cut back, 5 bases at V and 1 base at J, with 19 bases in the middle. The CDR3 consists of 17 residues. CDR3 sequence reads: CASSGFTTTDGTDTQYF. In DNA form, the CDR3 reads TGTGCCAGCAGTGGCTTCACGACTACCGACGGCACAGATACGCAGTATTTT.

V and J are TRBV7-2 and TRBJ1-2; a possible D gene is TRBD1 (5 bases). Germline V gene lookup returns CDR1 SGHTA and CDR2 FQGNSA. The CDR3 is 14 amino acids. V was trimmed by 5 bases and J by 4 bases, leaving 14 bases between them. The CDR3 sequence is CASSPEGASYGYTF. DNA of the CDR3: TGTGCCAGCAGCCCCGAAGGGGCAAGCTATGGCTACACCTTC.

The genes are TRBV19 and TRBJ1-2; no definite D call. CDR3 length: 14 residues. Trimming cost V 5 bases and J 2 bases, with 12 bases left between them. Per germline, CDR1 LNHDA and CDR2 SQIVND (reference sequence). The CDR3 loop reads CASSVIGSNYGYTF. Written as DNA, the CDR3 is TGTGCCAGTAGTGTCATCGGGTCAAACTATGGCTACACCTTC.

Many counts were recorded for this clonotype. The V and J genes are TRBV5-1 and TRBJ2-3, with 14 positions matching TRBD2. This CDR3 is built from 15 residues. Looked up from germline, CDR1 is SGHRS and CDR2 is YFSETQ. J was trimmed by 4 bases and V by 4 bases; bases with no gene match: 2. CDR3 sequence: CASSKGLAGADTQYF. For the CDR3, the DNA is TGCGCCAGCAGCAAGGGACTAGCGGGGGCAGATACGCAGTATTTT.

This clonotype was seen at least ten times. The gene calls are TRBV6-6 and TRBJ2-1; 9 nucleotides align to TRBD1. Germline lookup yields CDR1 MNHNY and CDR2 SVGAGI (reference sequence). Trimming cost V 6 bases and J 4 bases; bases outside gene matches: 10. The CDR3 is 16 amino acids. The CDR3 here is CASRQNTGQGYNEQFF. In nucleotides, the CDR3 is TGTGCCAGCAGGCAGAACACGGGACAGGGTTACAATGAGCAGTTCTTC.

Note on this clonotype: A much larger clone is a single base away; this may be a read error. This rearrangement joins TRBV14 to TRBJ2-7; weak D call: TRBD2 (6 bases). Deletions cut 5 bases from V and 3 bases from J, with 17 bases between. This CDR3 contains 15 residues. Germline loops: CDR1 SGHDN, CDR2 FVKESK. The CDR3 protein is CASSMLGGSRYEQYF. The CDR3 DNA sequence: TGTGCCAGCAGCATGTTGGGGGGAAGCCGCTACGAGCAGTACTTC.

This clonotype was seen a few times. V gene TRBV28 combines with J gene TRBJ2-7; TRBD2 agrees at 8 bases. The tail of the sequence fits TRBJ2-5 better, so the J call may be wrong. The CDR3 contains 15 residues. Looked up from germline, CDR1 is MDHEN and CDR2 is SYDVKM. CDR3 protein: CASKAGAYVGETQYF. The DNA of the CDR3 is TGTGCCAGCAAAGCGGGGGCCTATGTGGGCGAGACCCAGTACTTC.

This clonotype was detected many times. CDR3 sequence: CASSVRVQETQYF. The CDR3 bases are TGTGCCAGCAGTGTAAGAGTTCAAGAGACCCAGTACTTC. The J gene is TRBJ2-5, the V gene TRBV6-1; D is unresolved. CDR3 length: 13 amino acids. Trimming pared 4 bases from V and 2 bases from J, leaving 8 bases between. Germline values: CDR1 MNHNS, CDR2 SASEGT.

V usage is TRBV4-2 and J usage is TRBJ2-5; 7 bases fit TRBD1. Looked up from germline, CDR1 is LGHNA and CDR2 is YNFKEQ. The trim removed 4 bases at V and 0 bases at J, leaving 8 bases unmatched. The CDR3 has 16 residues. The CDR3 reads CASSRTAGQDQETQYF. The CDR3, as DNA: TGTGCCAGCAGCCGCACAGCTGGACAGGACCAAGAGACCCAGTACTTC.

This clonotype was seen at least ten times. The rearrangement links TRBV30 to TRBJ2-7; a weak D match, TRBD1 (7 bases). CDR3 size: 14 residues. CDR1 is GTSNPN and CDR2 is SVGIG in the germline V gene (reference sequence). Trimming removed 1 base from V and 1 base from J, with 11 bases in between. In DNA, the CDR3 is TGTGCCTGGAGTGCAGGGGGGCTATCCTACGAGCAGTACTTC. This sequence encodes CAWSAGGLSYEQYF.

The chain's CDR3 is CASSLTGGEMNTEAFF. The CDR3, as DNA: TGTGCCAGCAGTTTAACGGGGGGGGAGATGAACACTGAAGCTTTCTTT. The chain combines TRBV27 with TRBJ1-1; tentative D call: TRBD1 (5 bases). Germline V lookup: CDR1 MNHEY, CDR2 SMNVEV (reference sequence). V lost 2 bases and J 0 bases, leaving 13 bases between the germline ends. The CDR3 contains 16 residues.

The V call is TRBV7-9, the J call TRBJ2-1, with D unresolved. The germline V gene has CDR1 SEHNR and CDR2 FQNEAQ (reference sequence). V lost 2 bases and J lost 9, with 5 bases in between. CDR3 length equals 11 residues. The CDR3 coding sequence is TGTGCCAGCAGCTTAACCTCTGAGCAGTTCTTC. Its protein product is CASSLTSEQFF.

This clonotype was counted at least ten times. This clone may be a read error of a much larger clone one base away. The J gene is TRBJ2-5, the V gene TRBV24-1, with 8 bases lining up with TRBD2. Germline CDR1 and CDR2: KGHDR and SFDVKD. The CDR3 sequence is 15 residues long. Germline trimming cut 4 bases from V and 4 bases from J; bases unmatched to any gene: 7. This CDR3 reads CATSDPGSGGETQYF. In DNA form, the CDR3 reads TGTGCCACCAGTGACCCGGGGAGCGGGGGAGAGACCCAGTACTTC.

At least ten counts were recorded for this clonotype. The chain is built from TRBV6-2 or TRBV6-3 and TRBJ2-7; D possibly corresponds to TRBD1 (5 bases). V was shortened by 0 bases and J by 7 bases, with 13 bases between the two germline ends. CDR3 length: 14 residues. Germline loops: CDR1 MNHEY, CDR2 SVGEGT. The CDR3 loop reads CASSYSSIRVEQYF. Here the CDR3 DNA reads TGTGCCAGCAGTTACTCGAGTATCAGGGTTGAGCAGTACTTC.

The chain employs TRBV20-1 and TRBJ2-1, with 9 bases matching TRBD1. Germline loops: CDR1 DFQATT, CDR2 SNEGSKA (reference sequence). The CDR3 loop spans 13 amino acids. Losses at the gene ends were 3 bases for V and 6 bases for J; bases not matched to a gene: 3. The CDR3 DNA reads as TGCAGTGCTAGTTTGGGACAGGGCAATGAGCAGTTCTTC. This sequence encodes CSASLGQGNEQFF.

In regard to this clonotype: A read error may be the cause here, since a much bigger clone is one base away. V is TRBV10-3 and J is TRBJ2-3; D remains unclear. Germline V gene data show CDR1 as ENHRY and CDR2 as SYGVKD. There are 14 residues in the CDR3. Trimming stripped 6 bases from V and 2 bases from J, with 12 bases between. CDR3 residues: CAIRSALFTDTQYF. CDR3 DNA sequence: TGTGCCATCAGGTCCGCACTCTTCACAGATACGCAGTATTTT.

This clonotype was seen at least ten times. The chain recombines TRBV5-1 with TRBJ1-2; D might be TRBD1 (6 bases). The CDR3 contains 12 residues. Germline V gene lookup returns CDR1 SGHRS and CDR2 YFSETQ. The V end was cut by 1 base, the J end by 8 bases, with 9 bases between. The CDR3 DNA sequence: TGCGCCAGCAGCTTGACAGGGAACGGCTACACCTTC. Protein: CASSLTGNGYTF.

This clonotype has a handful of counts. This may arise from a read error, as a much more abundant clone is one base away. The chain joins TRBV5-1 to TRBJ2-7; D is possibly TRBD1 or TRBD2 (5 bases each). Looked up from germline, CDR1 is SGHRS and CDR2 is YFSETQ. Between the trimmed V and J ends, which lost 7 bases and 6 bases, there was a span of 23 bases. This CDR3 has 15 amino acids. CDR3 DNA: TGCGCCAGCGGCCCCGGGGCCCCGTCTTGCTCCGAGCAGTACTTC. Protein: CASGPGAPSCSEQYF.